This T cell receptor beta chain was observed in a study of identifying expanded T cells in peripheral blood. Study-wide findings and caveats: Variance in clone template counts between roughly two-week samples significantly increased with total template count across all healthy donors. Over two and four weeks, about 17 and 20 clones changed, versus roughly 1.2 between replicates.

As regards this clone: The antigen is not known.

Method: immunoSEQ multiplex PCR; TCRdb's copy keeps in-frame clones and lacks some. The sample consists of about 52,000 clones, about 80% of them appearing once. Germline CDR1 reads SGHVS; CDR2 reads FQNEAQ. V gave up 8 bases and J gave up 4 bases, with 15 bases separating them. The CDR3 spans 14 residues. Collection occurred without any documented infections or immune events in donors. The source of this sequence is a person between 18 and 70 years old in good health. Sequenced: blood. This rearrangement joins TRBV7-8 to TRBJ1-3, with a tentative D call TRBD1 (5 bases). CDR3 residues: CASRSPGVGNTIYF. The DNA for the CDR3 is TGTGCCAGCCGCTCCCCGGGGGTCGGAAACACCATATATTTT.